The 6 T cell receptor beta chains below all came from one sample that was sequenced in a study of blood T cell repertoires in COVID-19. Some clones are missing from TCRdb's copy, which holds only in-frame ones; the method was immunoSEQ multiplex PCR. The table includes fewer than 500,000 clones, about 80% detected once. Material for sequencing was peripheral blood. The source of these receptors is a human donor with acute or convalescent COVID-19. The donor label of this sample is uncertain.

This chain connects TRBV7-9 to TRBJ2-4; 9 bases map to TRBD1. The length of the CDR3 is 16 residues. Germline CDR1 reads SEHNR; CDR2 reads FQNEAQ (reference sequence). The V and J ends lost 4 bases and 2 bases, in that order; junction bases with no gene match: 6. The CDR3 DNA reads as TGTGCCAGCAGCTCACCGGGACAGGGTACCAAAAACATTCAGTACTTC. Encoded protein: CASSSPGQGTKNIQYF.

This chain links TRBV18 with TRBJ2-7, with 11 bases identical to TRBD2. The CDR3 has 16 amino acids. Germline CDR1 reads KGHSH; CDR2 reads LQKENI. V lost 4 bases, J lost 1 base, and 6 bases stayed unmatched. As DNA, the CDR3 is TGTGCCAGCTCACTAGCGGGAGGGCCCGGGTCCTACGAGCAGTACTTC. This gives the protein CASSLAGGPGSYEQYF. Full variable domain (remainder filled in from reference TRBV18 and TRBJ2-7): NAGVMQNPRHLVRRRGQEARLRCSPMKGHSHVYWYRQLPEEGLKFMVYLQKENIIDESGMPKERFSAEFPKEGPSILRIQQVVRGDSAAYFCASSLAGGPGSYEQYFGPGTRLTVT.

This chain's CDR3 is CASSLGLAGGGNEQFF. CDR3 coding DNA: TGTGCCAGCAGCTTAGGGTTAGCGGGAGGGGGCAATGAGCAGTTCTTC. The chain joins TRBV7-6 to TRBJ2-1, with TRBD2 identical over 11 bases. J lost 6 bases, V lost 1 base, and 5 bases had no gene match. This CDR3 region has 16 residues. Germline V gene data show CDR1 as SGHVS and CDR2 as FNYEAQ.

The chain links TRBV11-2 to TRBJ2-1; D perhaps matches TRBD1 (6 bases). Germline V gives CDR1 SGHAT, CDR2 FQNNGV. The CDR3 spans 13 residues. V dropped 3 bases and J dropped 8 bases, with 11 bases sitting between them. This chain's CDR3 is CASSFEQGDEQFF. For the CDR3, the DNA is TGTGCCAGCAGCTTCGAACAGGGAGATGAGCAGTTCTTC.

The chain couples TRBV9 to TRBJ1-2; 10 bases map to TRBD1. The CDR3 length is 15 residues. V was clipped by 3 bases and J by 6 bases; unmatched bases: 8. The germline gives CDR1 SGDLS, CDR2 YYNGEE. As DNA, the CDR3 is TGTGCCAGCAGCGCCTCGACAGGGGGCCGAGATGGCTACACCTTC. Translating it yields CASSASTGGRDGYTF. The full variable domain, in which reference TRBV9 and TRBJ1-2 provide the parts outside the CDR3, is DSGVTQTPKHLITATGQRVTLRCSPRSGDLSVYWYQQSLDQGLQFLIQYYNGEERAKGNILERFSAQQFPDLHSELNLSSLELGDSALYFCASSASTGGRDGYTFGSGTRLTVV.

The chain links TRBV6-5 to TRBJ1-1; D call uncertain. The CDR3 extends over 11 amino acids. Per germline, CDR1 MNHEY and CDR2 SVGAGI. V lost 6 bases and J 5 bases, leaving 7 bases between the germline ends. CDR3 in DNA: TGTGCCAGCAGACGACAAACTGAAGCTTTCTTT. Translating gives CASRRQTEAFF.